The 29 T cell receptor beta chains below come from one sample, sequenced in a study of tumor-infiltrating lymphocytes in localized non-small cell lung cancer. The protocol was immunoSEQ multiplex PCR, while the TCRdb copy is restricted to in-frame clones and leaves out a portion. The table has 15,000 to 20,000 clones, roughly 69% seen once. The sequenced sample consisted of lung tumor tissue. These receptors were obtained from a human donor with non-small cell lung cancer.

This chain connects TRBV6-1 to TRBJ1-5; 11 bases are shared with TRBD1. The CDR3 sequence is 16 residues long. The germline CDR1 and CDR2 sequences are MNHNS and SASEGT. The trim removed 3 bases at V and 0 bases at J, leaving 1 base unmatched. The CDR3 nucleotides read TGTGCCAGCAGTGAGGACAGGGGGCTTAGCAATCAGCCCCAGCATTTT. This encodes CASSEDRGLSNQPQHF.

The chain has TRBV7-6 and TRBJ2-1, with D possibly being TRBD1 or TRBD2 (6 bases each). Germline CDR1 SGHVS, CDR2 FNYEAQ. Trimming took 3 bases from V and 4 from J, leaving 13 bases between them. The CDR3 totals 15 residues. The DNA of the CDR3 is TGTGCCAGCAGCTTTTTCGGGGGCTTATACAATGAGCAGTTCTTC. Translating it yields CASSFFGGLYNEQFF. The full variable domain, with the rest looked up from reference TRBV7-6 and TRBJ2-1, is GAGVSQSPRYKVTKRGQDVALRCDPISGHVSLYWYRQALGQGPEFLTYFNYEAQQDKSGLPNDRFSAERPEGSISTLTIQRTEQRDSAMYRCASSFFGGLYNEQFFGPGTRLTVL.

The rearrangement links TRBV30 to TRBJ1-2, with 8 nucleotides matching TRBD1. Germline CDR1 reads GTSNPN; CDR2 reads SVGIG (reference sequence). The CDR3 loop spans 13 amino acids. V lost 2 bases to trimming and J lost 4 bases; unmatched junction nucleotides: 3. The CDR3 bases are TGTGCCTGGAGTAGAGGACAGGGCTATGGCTACACCTTC. It yields the protein CAWSRGQGYGYTF.

By share, this clone counts as medium-sized. The rearrangement joins TRBV6-6 to TRBJ1-1; tentative D call: TRBD1 (5 bases). The ends were cut back, 5 bases at V and 4 bases at J, with 11 bases in the middle. Germline V gives CDR1 MNHNY, CDR2 SVGAGI (reference sequence). This CDR3 is 13 amino acids long. The CDR3: CASSSTGGTEAFF. The CDR3, as DNA: TGTGCCAGCAGTAGCACGGGGGGCACTGAAGCTTTCTTT.

This chain connects TRBV18 to TRBJ2-2; weak D call: TRBD2 (5 bases). The CDR3 loop spans 16 amino acids. With 1 base removed from V and 1 base from J, the gap between germline ends came to 10 bases. In germline, CDR1 is KGHSH, CDR2 LQKENI. The CDR3 reads CASSPQGAGNTGELFF. CDR3 coding DNA: TGTGCCAGCTCACCACAGGGCGCGGGGAACACCGGGGAGCTGTTTTTT.

The rearrangement joins TRBV6-6 to TRBJ1-4; a weak D match, TRBD1 (5 bases). Looked up from germline, CDR1 is MNHNY and CDR2 is SVGAGI (reference sequence). V was shortened by 5 bases and J by 8 bases, with 18 bases between the two germline ends. The CDR3 totals 15 residues. As DNA, the CDR3 is TGTGCCAGCAGTACCGCCCCCGGGACGTCGGAAAAACTGTTTTTT. This codes for CASSTAPGTSEKLFF.

The chain uses TRBV11-3 and TRBJ2-5; 11 bases fit TRBD2. CDR3 length equals 16 residues. CDR1 is SGHNT and CDR2 is YENEEA in the germline V gene. V lost 6 bases and J lost 0; bases outside the gene matches: 6. CDR3 nucleotide sequence: TGTGCCAGCAGACATACTAGCGGGGGCCACCAAGAGACCCAGTACTTC. It yields the protein CASRHTSGGHQETQYF.

In this sample, this clone turned up a few times. The chain links TRBV5-4 to TRBJ2-2, with 9 bases identical to TRBD1. Per the germline V gene, CDR1 is SGHNT and CDR2 is YYREEE (reference sequence). The CDR3 sequence is 16 residues long. Trimming at V came to 3 bases and at J to 6 bases, leaving 9 bases not matched to a gene. CDR3 in DNA: TGTGCCAGCAGCTCTCCGGGACAGGGTCTCGCCGGGGAGCTGTTTTTT. It encodes CASSSPGQGLAGELFF.

This clone was seen a few times. V usage is TRBV7-9 and J usage is TRBJ2-2, with 7 bases aligning to TRBD1. V was clipped by 4 bases and J by 8 bases; unmatched bases: 16. Germline CDR1 SEHNR, CDR2 FQNEAQ (reference sequence). This CDR3 contains 17 residues. The CDR3 loop reads CASSSHARTGEGGELFF. The CDR3 DNA reads TGTGCCAGCAGCTCTCACGCGCGGACAGGTGAAGGTGGGGAGCTGTTTTTT.

V gene TRBV4-2 combines with J gene TRBJ2-5; 7 bases align to TRBD1. V lost 4 bases to trimming and J lost 2 bases; unmatched junction nucleotides: 7. From germline, CDR1 is LGHNA and CDR2 YNFKEQ. This CDR3 is 15 amino acids long. CDR3 amino acids: CASSPGTDEQETQYF. In DNA, the CDR3 is TGTGCCAGCAGCCCCGGGACAGATGAACAAGAGACCCAGTACTTC.

The CDR3 sequence: CASSQMGQGAEKLFF. Here the CDR3 DNA reads TGTGCCAGCAGCCAAATGGGACAGGGGGCTGAAAAACTGTTTTTT. J is TRBJ1-4 and V is TRBV14; 12 bases align to TRBD1. Germline values: CDR1 SGHDN, CDR2 FVKESK. With V trimmed by 2 bases and J by 7 bases, 2 bases remained unmatched. CDR3 length: 15 amino acids.

The chain couples TRBV13 to TRBJ2-7; TRBD2 might be the D (5 bases). The germline V and J ends were trimmed by 3 bases and 0 bases, with 6 bases remaining between them. Looked up from germline, CDR1 is PRHDT and CDR2 is FYEKMQ (reference sequence). The CDR3 loop spans 13 amino acids. CDR3 DNA sequence: TGTGCCAGCAGCTTGGGGAGCTCCTACGAGCAGTACTTC. Its protein is CASSLGSSYEQYF.

The chain has TRBV18 and TRBJ2-3; D is unresolved. Germline CDR1 reads KGHSH; CDR2 reads LQKENI. The CDR3 covers 12 residues. The V end lost 8 bases, the J end lost 6 bases, and 12 bases lay between the germline ends. The CDR3 DNA reads as TGTGCCAGCGGACCCCGACCTGATACGCAGTATTTT. It translates to CASGPRPDTQYF.

This chain connects TRBV30 to TRBJ2-3; 8 nucleotides line up with TRBD2. V gave up 0 bases and J gave up 0 bases; unmatched junction bases: 5. The germline gives CDR1 GTSNPN, CDR2 SVGIG (reference sequence). CDR3 length equals 16 residues. This CDR3 reads CAWSVPGTRSTDTQYF. The CDR3 DNA reads TGTGCCTGGAGTGTCCCCGGGACTAGGAGCACAGATACGCAGTATTTT.

This clone has a handful of counts. The J gene is TRBJ2-2, the V gene TRBV7-9; 11 bases map to TRBD1. The J segment lost 7 bases and the V segment lost 5 bases, leaving 9 bases of the junction unmatched. Germline CDR1 is SEHNR and CDR2 is FQNEAQ (reference sequence). This CDR3 spans 16 amino acids. The CDR3, as DNA: TGTGCCAGCAGCGCGCCGGGACAGGGGGTGGACGGGGAGCTGTTTTTT. Amino acid sequence: CASSAPGQGVDGELFF.

The gene calls are TRBV6-5 and TRBJ1-3; unclear D gene. The CDR3 has 15 amino acids. Trimming cost V 10 bases and J 0 bases, with 16 bases left between them. CDR1 and CDR2 (germline): MNHEY, SVGAGI. CDR3 region: CANNCNESSGNTIYF. The CDR3 bases are TGTGCCAACAATTGCAATGAGAGCTCTGGAAACACCATATATTTT.

The J gene is TRBJ1-5, the V gene TRBV9; unclear D gene. The CDR3 covers 15 residues. Trimming removed 4 bases from V and 6 bases from J, with 17 bases in between. Germline CDR1 SGDLS, CDR2 YYNGEE. The CDR3 DNA reads as TGTGCCAGCAGCCCCCGTGGAGACGGGAGTCAGCCCCAGCATTTT. This gives the protein CASSPRGDGSQPQHF.

The chain carries TRBV18 and TRBJ1-1, with a possible D match to TRBD1 (5 bases). The CDR3 is made up of 16 amino acids. V gave up 0 bases and J gave up 4 bases, with 15 bases separating them. Germline V gene lookup returns CDR1 KGHSH and CDR2 LQKENI. The CDR3 region has the DNA TGTGCCAGCTCACCACCGTACTCAGGGTCGGGCACTGAAGCTTTCTTT. Amino acids: CASSPPYSGSGTEAFF.

The chain links TRBV30 to TRBJ1-5, with TRBD1 matching over 9 bases. CDR1 and CDR2 (germline): GTSNPN, SVGIG (reference sequence). Trimming at V came to 4 bases and at J to 3 bases, leaving 10 bases not matched to a gene. The CDR3 consists of 16 residues. CDR3 sequence: CAWKLAGTGHNQPQHF. CDR3 nucleotides: TGTGCCTGGAAGTTAGCCGGGACAGGGCACAATCAGCCCCAGCATTTT. The full variable domain, its missing parts supplied by reference TRBV30 and TRBJ1-5, is SQTIHQWPATLVQPVGSPLSLECTVEGTSNPNLYWYRQAAGRGLQLLFYSVGIGQISSEVPQNLSASRPQDRQFILSSKKLLLSDSGFYLCAWKLAGTGHNQPQHFGDGTRLSIL.

This chain uses TRBV9 with TRBJ2-2; 9 positions agree with TRBD2. Germline V gene sequence: CDR1 SGDLS, CDR2 YYNGEE. Trimming cost V 1 base and J 4 bases; bases outside gene matches: 5. The CDR3 totals 16 residues. CDR3 residues: CASSVRGLASTGELFF. The CDR3 bases are TGTGCCAGCAGCGTAAGAGGACTAGCGTCCACCGGGGAGCTGTTTTTT. Full variable domain (missing parts from reference TRBV9 and TRBJ2-2): DSGVTQTPKHLITATGQRVTLRCSPRSGDLSVYWYQQSLDQGLQFLIQYYNGEERAKGNILERFSAQQFPDLHSELNLSSLELGDSALYFCASSVRGLASTGELFFGEGSRLTVL.

This chain uses TRBV7-9 with TRBJ1-4; the match to TRBD1 covers 11 bases. Germline lookup yields CDR1 SEHNR and CDR2 FQNEAQ (reference sequence). This CDR3 contains 14 residues. The V gene end was trimmed by 3 bases and the J gene end by 10 bases; junction bases not matched to a gene: 4. CDR3 region: CASSLDRGQGKLFF. In DNA, the CDR3 is TGTGCCAGCAGCTTGGACAGGGGGCAAGGAAAACTGTTTTTT.

The chain combines TRBV18 with TRBJ2-3; 16 bases match TRBD2. This CDR3 comprises 19 residues. The germline gives CDR1 KGHSH, CDR2 LQKENI. The ends lost 6 bases at V and 2 bases at J; junction bases unmatched: 11. The DNA for the CDR3 is TGTGCCAGCTCGCGAGGGACTAGCGGGAGGGCCGGACCCACAGATACGCAGTATTTT. Translating gives CASSRGTSGRAGPTDTQYF.

This clone occurred once. The genes are TRBV30 and TRBJ2-7; D is uncertain. CDR1 GTSNPN and CDR2 SVGIG come from the germline V gene (reference sequence). With 1 base removed from V and 3 bases from J, the gap between germline ends came to 13 bases. The CDR3 has 14 residues. CDR3 sequence reads: CAWSDGVQSYEQYF. For the CDR3, the DNA is TGTGCCTGGAGTGATGGGGTCCAAAGCTACGAGCAGTACTTC.

A few counts support this clone. This chain connects TRBV6-6 to TRBJ2-3; the D gene is possibly TRBD1 (5 bases). Trimming shortened V by 6 bases and J by 1 base, and 14 bases separated the two germline ends. Germline V CDR1 and CDR2: MNHNY, SVGAGI (reference sequence). The CDR3 length is 15 residues. CDR3 DNA: TGTGCCAGCAGGAAGAGCGCACAGGGCACAGATACGCAGTATTTT. Residues: CASRKSAQGTDTQYF.

For the CDR3, the DNA is TGTGCCAGCAGCCCCTCAGCCATTGGCTCCTACAATGAGCAGTTCTTC. Encoded protein: CASSPSAIGSYNEQFF. The chain joins TRBV7-9 to TRBJ2-1; no clear D gene. The V gene's germline CDR1 is SEHNR and CDR2 FQNEAQ (reference sequence). The CDR3 is 16 amino acids. V was trimmed by 5 bases and J by 0 bases, leaving 14 bases between them.

The genes are TRBV28 and TRBJ1-1; D remains ambiguous. The CDR3 is made up of 12 amino acids. V was clipped by 6 bases and J by 4 bases, with 9 bases between them. The germline V gene encodes CDR1 MDHEN and CDR2 SYDVKM. CDR3: CASSDQFTEAFF. The CDR3 DNA reads TGTGCCAGCAGCGATCAGTTCACTGAAGCTTTCTTT.

The chain links TRBV28 to TRBJ1-5; TRBD1 is a possible D gene (6 bases). V lost 3 bases to trimming and J lost 4 bases, with 13 bases between them. The germline V gene has CDR1 MDHEN and CDR2 SYDVKM. CDR3 length equals 15 residues. CDR3 region: CASSLGRGRNQPQHF. In nucleotides, the CDR3 is TGTGCCAGCAGTTTGGGCAGGGGAAGGAATCAGCCCCAGCATTTT.

This chain links TRBV7-9 with TRBJ2-3; the D call may be TRBD1 or TRBD2 (5 bases each). This CDR3 is 14 amino acids long. With 0 bases removed from V and 4 bases from J, the gap between germline ends came to 8 bases. Germline lookup yields CDR1 SEHNR and CDR2 FQNEAQ (reference sequence). The CDR3 protein is CASSLAQGADTQYF. In DNA form, the CDR3 reads TGTGCCAGCAGCTTAGCGCAGGGAGCAGATACGCAGTATTTT.

This rearrangement joins TRBV5-1 to TRBJ1-4; perhaps TRBD1 as D (5 bases). Trimming shortened V by 4 bases and J by 8 bases, and 15 bases separated the two germline ends. This CDR3 is 14 amino acids long. Germline V lookup: CDR1 SGHRS, CDR2 YFSETQ. CDR3 in amino acids: CASSLGRRGEKLFF. The CDR3 nucleotides read TGCGCCAGCAGCCTTGGACGGAGGGGAGAAAAACTGTTTTTT.